This T cell receptor beta chain was profiled in a study of shared clonotypes between healthy human individuals. Study in general: The people who gave samples were a couple of women and a few men aged 18 to 49.

Turning to this clone: Its antigen is currently unknown.

Naive CD8 cells lacked CD45RO and underwent positive selection for CCR7, leaving out terminally differentiated effector memory CD45RA+ cells. Recent vaccinations or acute infections were absent in the healthy HIV-negative adult donors. Each subset's genomic DNA was shared equally among a number of immunoSEQ plates. Clones were read by immunoSEQ multiplex PCR, and TCRdb kept only the in-frame ones, dropping some. The data hold roughly 2,000,000 clones, with about 95% observed a single time. CDR1 and CDR2 (germline): PRHDT, FYEKMQ (reference sequence). The CDR3 loop spans 15 amino acids. V dropped 5 bases and J dropped 3 bases, with 17 bases sitting between them. General study points: Relative to clonotypes present in all four donors, those not shared had lower generation probabilities.

Sequenced material: naive CD8+ T cells sorted from blood. The chain recombines TRBV13 with TRBJ2-7; TRBD2 might be the D (5 bases). The TCR originated in a man younger than 30 in good health. CDR3 protein: CASSVLPMAGYEQYF. The DNA for the CDR3 is TGTGCCAGCAGCGTCCTCCCGATGGCGGGCTACGAGCAGTACTTC.